This T cell receptor (beta chain) came from a study of response to subunit inactivated influenza vaccine. Points from the study as a whole: It was suggested by the authors that few new T cells are recruited by each seasonal influenza vaccination.

MiXCR, applied by TCRdb to the RT-PCR reads, yields one record per CDR3 protein. The sample includes 600,000 to 700,000 distinct CDR3 sequences, 14% of them seen just once. The V and J ends lost 7 bases and 8 bases respectively, with 17 bases between them. The CDR3 runs 13 residues. The table lists this clonotype with many counts. Antigen unknown. The gene calls are TRBV12-3 or TRBV12-4 and TRBJ1-2; possible D gene TRBD1, 5 bases. This TCR was recovered from a man in his fifties or sixties who received an inactivated influenza vaccine. The sequencing here drew on PBMCs from blood, taken roughly 15 days before vaccination. The CDR3 here is CASNTRQGKGYTF. CDR3 coding DNA: TGTGCCAGCAACACCCGGCAGGGAAAAGGCTACACCTTC.